What follows are 2 T cell receptor beta chains derived from one specimen sequenced in a study of response to subunit inactivated influenza vaccine. TCRdb re-derived calls from the RT-PCR reads in MiXCR, one entry per CDR3 protein. The sample has about 240,000 distinct CDR3 sequences; roughly an eighth are singletons. Specimen: non-naive T cells sorted from PBMCs, collected 14 to 15 days before vaccination. The receptors come from a man aged 45 to 65 who received an inactivated influenza vaccine.

To note about this clonotype: The germline gene is not matched at one end of the junction; a read error may be the cause. The V and J genes are TRBV29-1 and TRBJ2-3; TRBD1 matches 10 bases. The germline CDR1 and CDR2 sequences are SQVTM and ANQGSEA. The CDR3 has 15 amino acids. CDR3 residues: CSVEDRGRDTDTQYF. DNA of the CDR3: TGCAGCGTCGAAGACAGGGGGCGAGATACAGATACGCAGTATTTT.

This clonotype came up many times. The chain is built from TRBV5-1 and TRBJ2-1, with a possible D match to TRBD2 (5 bases). CDR3 size: 13 residues. Germline V gives CDR1 SGHRS, CDR2 YFSETQ. Trimming pared 1 base from V and 7 bases from J, leaving 9 bases between. For the CDR3, the DNA is TGCGCCAGCAGCTTGTATCCGGGAAATGAGCAGTTCTTC. It specifies CASSLYPGNEQFF.